This T cell receptor (beta chain) was identified in a study of OX40 agonist ivuxolimab in advanced cancers. Clones were read by immunoSEQ multiplex PCR, and TCRdb kept only the in-frame ones, dropping some. This sample carries over 55,000 clones, under 85% of them seen once, and the ten largest clones take roughly 6.3%. From germline, CDR1 is SNHLY and CDR2 FYNNEI. The CDR3 is made up of 12 amino acids. Details on this clone: A single base separates this from a much larger clone, so it may be a read error.

The rearrangement links TRBV2 to TRBJ2-5; D may be TRBD2 (5 bases). The sequenced sample was CD4+ or CD8+ T cells sorted from blood, obtained in a trial of the OX40 agonist ivuxolimab. This receptor was identified in an adult with an advanced solid tumor such as melanoma, head and neck, liver or kidney cancer. The CDR3 bases are TGTGCCAGCAGCTGGACTGAAGAGACCCGGTACTTC. It translates to CASSWTEETRYF.